The 19 T cell receptor beta chains given below trace back to one sample, sequenced in a study of control samples from healthy donors and cancer patients. The assay was immunoSEQ multiplex PCR, and TCRdb's table has in-frame clones only and misses some. Recorded here are around 190,000 clones; the top ten clones represent more than 2%. The sample consisted of blood. The source is a woman in her 30s in good health.

The chain couples TRBV27 to TRBJ2-1; no definite D call. This CDR3 is built from 16 residues. The V end lost 2 bases, the J end lost 3 bases, and 14 bases lay between the germline ends. The germline V gene has CDR1 MNHEY and CDR2 SMNVEV (reference sequence). The CDR3 is CASSLTPGGHYNEQFF. CDR3 DNA: TGTGCCAGCAGTTTAACCCCGGGCGGCCACTACAATGAGCAGTTCTTC.

This chain connects TRBV7-3 to TRBJ1-1; TRBD1 matches at 7 bases. V dropped 5 bases and J dropped 3; count of bases not matched to a gene: 3. This CDR3 is built from 13 residues. Germline V gives CDR1 SGHTA, CDR2 FQGTGA. CDR3 residues: CASSQQGDTEAFF. The CDR3 nucleotides read TGTGCCAGCAGCCAGCAGGGGGACACTGAAGCTTTCTTT.

J is TRBJ2-1 and V is TRBV27; D unresolved. This CDR3 contains 13 residues. Trimming removed 6 bases from V and 10 bases from J, with 16 bases in between. The germline gives CDR1 MNHEY, CDR2 SMNVEV (reference sequence). The CDR3 sequence is CASSAKRYREQFF. CDR3 nucleotides: TGTGCCAGCAGCGCCAAACGATACAGAGAGCAGTTCTTC.

Worth noting for this clone: Mismatch with germline at one junction end may stem from a read error. The rearrangement uses TRBV7-7 and TRBJ2-1; the match to TRBD2 covers 9 bases. The CDR3 consists of 16 residues. CDR1 is SSHAT and CDR2 is FNYEAQ in the germline V gene (reference sequence). DNA of the CDR3: TGTGCTAGCAGCTTAGCGCTCGCGGGGGGGCAGAATGAGCAGTTCTTC. It specifies CASSLALAGGQNEQFF.

This rearrangement joins TRBV3-1 (or the pseudogene TRBV3-2) to TRBJ1-2; D is possibly TRBD1 (5 bases). This CDR3 is 15 amino acids long. The germline CDR1 and CDR2 sequences are LGHDT and YNNKEL (reference sequence). The germline V and J ends were trimmed by 2 bases and 3 bases, with 13 bases remaining between them. In DNA form, the CDR3 reads TGTGCCAGCAGCCAATGGGCGACAGACGACTATGGCTACACCTTC. This codes for CASSQWATDDYGYTF.

The chain carries TRBV12-3 or TRBV12-4 and TRBJ1-1; tentative D call: TRBD1 (5 bases). There are 13 residues in the CDR3. V was cut by 2 bases and J by 3 bases, with 7 bases left in between. This CDR3 is CASSLRGYTEAFF. CDR3 bases: TGTGCCAGCAGTTTAAGGGGTTACACTGAAGCTTTCTTT.

CDR3 residues: CASSRGQTSNEKLFF. DNA of the CDR3: TGTGCCAGCAGCCGGGGACAGACCTCCAATGAAAAACTGTTTTTT. This chain connects TRBV28 to TRBJ1-4; 7 bases align to TRBD1. The CDR3 loop spans 15 amino acids. Germline loops: CDR1 MDHEN, CDR2 SYDVKM. After removal of 6 bases from V and 5 bases from J, the junction contained 9 bases not matched to a gene. Full variable domain (rest looked up from reference TRBV28 and TRBJ1-4): DVKVTQSSRYLVKRTGEKVFLECVQDMDHENMFWYRQDPGLGLRLIYFSYDVKMKEKGDIPEGYSVSREKKERFSLILESASTNQTSMYLCASSRGQTSNEKLFFGSGTQLSVL.

The chain couples TRBV28 to TRBJ1-1; 7 nucleotides agree with TRBD1. Germline V gene lookup returns CDR1 MDHEN and CDR2 SYDVKM. V trimming: 7 bases; J trimming: 0 bases; junction bases outside the gene matches: 5. The CDR3 is 14 residues long. DNA for the CDR3: TGTGCCAGCATCACGGGACAGTTGAACACTGAAGCTTTCTTT. Residues: CASITGQLNTEAFF.

V usage is TRBV3-1 (or the pseudogene TRBV3-2) and J usage is TRBJ1-2; D is ambiguous. Per the germline V gene, CDR1 is LGHDT and CDR2 is YNNKEL (reference sequence). CDR3 length equals 15 residues. Trimming pared 0 bases from V and 4 bases from J, leaving 12 bases between. The CDR3 nucleotides are TGTGCCAGCAGCCAAGATCTAGGGCTAGGCTATGGCTACACCTTC. This codes for CASSQDLGLGYGYTF.

This rearrangement joins TRBV5-1 to TRBJ2-7; 8 bases map to TRBD1. The CDR3 covers 16 residues. The V segment lost 4 bases and the J segment 0 bases; nucleotides outside the gene matches: 9. Germline V CDR1 and CDR2: SGHRS, YFSETQ. The CDR3: CASSQPRTGISYEQYF. The CDR3 nucleotides are TGCGCCAGCAGCCAACCCCGGACAGGGATCTCCTACGAGCAGTACTTC.

CDR3: CASSLRTGANQPQHF. The CDR3 DNA reads as TGTGCCAGCAGTTTAAGGACAGGGGCAAATCAGCCCCAGCATTTT. The gene calls are TRBV28 and TRBJ1-5; TRBD1 aligns across 9 bases. Unmatched junction bases numbered 3, after V lost 2 bases and J lost 4 bases. The CDR3 runs to 15 residues. Germline V gene lookup returns CDR1 MDHEN and CDR2 SYDVKM.

The genes are TRBV3-1 (or the pseudogene TRBV3-2) and TRBJ1-3; TRBD1 is a possible D gene (6 bases). This CDR3 comprises 15 residues. Per germline, CDR1 LGHDT and CDR2 YNNKEL (reference sequence). Trimming removed 2 bases from V and 4 bases from J, with 12 bases in between. The CDR3 coding sequence is TGTGCCAGCAGCCAACAGGGGTCGAGAGGAAACACCATATATTTT. Protein: CASSQQGSRGNTIYF.

The J gene is TRBJ1-5, the V gene TRBV5-1, with D uncertain. Germline CDR1 SGHRS, CDR2 YFSETQ. The V end was cut by 0 bases, the J end by 5 bases, with 12 bases between. The CDR3 is made up of 15 amino acids. CDR3 bases: TGCGCCAGCAGCTTGGACGGGTATCCTGATCAGCCCCAGCATTTT. Amino acid sequence: CASSLDGYPDQPQHF.

The chain joins TRBV4-2 to TRBJ2-7; no definite D call. The germline gives CDR1 LGHNA, CDR2 YNFKEQ. The V end lost 1 base, the J end lost 3 bases, and 4 bases lay between the germline ends. This CDR3 comprises 12 residues. In DNA form, the CDR3 reads TGTGCCAGCAGCCAAGGGCTCTACGAGCAGTACTTC. Translated: CASSQGLYEQYF.

The V call is TRBV12-3 or TRBV12-4, the J call TRBJ1-2, with D hard to call. V was pared by 4 bases and J by 2 bases, with 5 bases between. This CDR3 contains 12 residues. In DNA, the CDR3 is TGTGCCAGCAGTTATATAAACTATGGCTACACCTTC. Residues: CASSYINYGYTF.

CDR3 sequence (DNA): TGTGCCAGCAGTTACCTGACAGAAAATCAGCCCCAGCATTTT. Protein sequence: CASSYLTENQPQHF. This sequence joins TRBV6-2 or TRBV6-3 and TRBJ1-5, with TRBD1 as a possible D gene (5 bases). V shed 2 bases and J shed 4 bases, with 9 bases lying between them. The CDR3 totals 14 residues. Germline values: CDR1 MNHEY, CDR2 SVGEGT.

The chain couples TRBV5-1 to TRBJ2-1; TRBD2 aligns across 10 bases. CDR3 length equals 21 residues. Germline CDR1 SGHRS, CDR2 YFSETQ. V was pared by 0 bases and J by 0 bases, with 15 bases of the junction left unmatched. As DNA, the CDR3 is TGCGCCAGCAGCTTGGCTCCAGTAGCGGGGGGAGTTGTGGGCTCCTACAATGAGCAGTTCTTC. The encoded protein is CASSLAPVAGGVVGSYNEQFF. Filled out from reference TRBV5-1 and TRBJ2-1, the complete variable domain reads KAGVTQTPRYLIKTRGQQVTLSCSPISGHRSVSWYQQTPGQGLQFLFEYFSETQRNKGNFPGRFSGRQFSNSRSEMNVSTLELGDSALYLCASSLAPVAGGVVGSYNEQFFGPGTRLTVL.

The chain employs TRBV2 and TRBJ1-1; unclear D gene. The V gene's germline CDR1 is SNHLY and CDR2 FYNNEI. This CDR3 is built from 13 residues. Trimming removed 7 bases at V and 0 bases at J, with 9 bases between. CDR3 protein: CASKPDMNTEAFF. The CDR3 coding sequence is TGTGCCAGCAAACCCGACATGAACACTGAAGCTTTCTTT.

The CDR3 DNA sequence: TGTGCCAGCAGCCAAGCCGGGACAGGGGTCTATGGCTACACCTTC. It translates to CASSQAGTGVYGYTF. The J gene is TRBJ1-2, the V gene TRBV14, with 10 bases fitting TRBD1. Germline CDR1 and CDR2: SGHDN and FVKESK. This CDR3 is 15 amino acids long. Trimming took 1 base from V and 4 from J; bases not matched to a gene: 3.